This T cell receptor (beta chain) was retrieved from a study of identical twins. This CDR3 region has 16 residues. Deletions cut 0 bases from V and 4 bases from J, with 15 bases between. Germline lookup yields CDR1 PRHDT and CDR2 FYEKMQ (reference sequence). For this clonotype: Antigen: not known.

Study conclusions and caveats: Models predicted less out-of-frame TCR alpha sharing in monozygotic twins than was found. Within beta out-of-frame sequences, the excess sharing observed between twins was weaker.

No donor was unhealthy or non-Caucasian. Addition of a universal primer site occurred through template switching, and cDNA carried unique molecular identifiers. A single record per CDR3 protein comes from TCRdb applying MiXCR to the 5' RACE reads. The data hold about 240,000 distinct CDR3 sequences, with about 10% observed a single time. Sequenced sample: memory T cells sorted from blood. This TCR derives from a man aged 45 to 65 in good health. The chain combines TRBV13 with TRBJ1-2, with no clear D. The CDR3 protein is CASSLGSRTMPYGYTF. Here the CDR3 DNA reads TGTGCCAGCAGCTTAGGAAGTAGAACTATGCCCTATGGCTACACCTTC.